This T cell receptor (beta chain) was identified in a study of regulatory dendritic cells for organ transplantation (dated by TCRdb to about 2017). Some background on the complete study: Sorted naive and memory CD4+ and CD8+ T cells had their TCRbeta repertoires sequenced both before and after allostimulation with either regulatory or mature dendritic cells. The full study reports these points: Only a couple of subjects were sequenced, and considerable between-individual heterogeneity in the alloreactive memory CD8+ T cell pool was noted by the authors. The repertoires of naive CD4+ and CD8+ T cells were highly diverse, while memory cell repertoires were less diverse, with memory CD8+ cells being the most oligoclonal. Among the resting subsets, the most alloreactive TCR clonotypes were found in memory CD8+ T cells. Allostimulation expanded memory CD8+ clones in both subjects, but regulatory dendritic cells appeared to induce more limited expansion than mature dendritic cells.

A multiplexed two-step PCR with Vbeta-specific forward primers and Jbeta-specific reverse primers was used to amplify the TCRbeta CDR3 regions. Through the immunoSEQ service, TCRbeta libraries were sequenced on an Illumina instrument. Regarding the original processing steps: IMGT annotation was used to assign V, D and J genes, and synthetic CDR3 analogues were used to correct the counts for multiplex PCR bias. Repertoire clonality was computed in the immunoSEQ Analyzer as one minus normalized Shannon entropy. Fisher's exact test with Benjamini-Hochberg false discovery rate control was used to define clonal expansion, with two-tailed P<0.01. The clones in this table, taken by TCRdb from immuneACCESS, are in-frame only. Not every clone is retained; where verified, under half of the shortfall comes from an unresolved V gene, and the cause of the rest is unknown. V and J calls and clone size are given by that table; D and trimming were obtained from the DNA. The sample includes 30,000 to 40,000 clones, with about 89% observed a single time. The ten largest account for about 0.062% of the sample.

As for this clone: Which antigen it targets is not known. Base qualities are not at hand, and no much larger clone is one base apart.

FACS was used to sort naive T cells as CD45RA+ cells and memory T cells as CD45RO+ CD4+ or CD8+ cells. The T cells used for TCR sequencing were obtained from a couple of healthy control subjects. Sorted T cell subsets that were not stimulated were used as baseline controls for the mixed lymphocyte reactions. The Qiagen DNeasy Blood & Tissue Kit was used to extract genomic DNA. The sequence was collected from a human donor in good health. The specimen was naive CD4+ T cells from blood. Per the publication, the cell subset or site label means: CD45RA+ naive T cells.

The DNA reads TGTGCCAGCAGTCCAGGGAAGAAAGGCTACACCTTC. This is translated as CASSPGKKGYTF. The V and J segments used are TRBV2 and TRBJ1-2; possibly the D gene is TRBD1, per 5 matching bases. From a lookup of the germline V gene, CDR1 and CDR2 are SNHLY and FYNNEI. A distance of 12 bases separates the germline ends of V and J, which lose 5 bases and 8 bases respectively. The CDR3, from cysteine to phenylalanine, totals 12 residues. Only CDR3 DNA remains: 36 bases, in frame from the first base.